The clone carrying this T cell receptor (beta chain) turned up a few times. This entry comes from a study of blood T cell repertoires in COVID-19. Whole-study context: The United States, Italy and Spain were the sources of the acute and convalescent COVID-19 samples.

The V gene end was trimmed by 7 bases and the J gene end by 5 bases; junction bases not matched to a gene: 7. In germline, CDR1 is SEHNR, CDR2 FQNEAQ (reference sequence). This CDR3 has 13 amino acids. Per the authors' pipeline: The assay estimated nucleated cells by amplifying reference gene primers. The repertoire was sequenced with immunoSEQ multiplex PCR; TCRdb's copy has only in-frame clones and lacks some. V, J and clone size derive from that table, while D and trimming were established from the DNA sequence. Counted here are approximately 240,000 clones, about 88% occurring once; the ten biggest clones make up around 2%.

This receptor was obtained from a woman aged 40 to 50 who had recovered from COVID-19. This rearrangement joins TRBV7-9 to TRBJ2-5; 7 bases line up with TRBD2. Sample: peripheral blood. In nucleotides, the CDR3 is TGTGCCAGCATCCATAGGGAGGGGGAGACCCAGTACTTC. It translates to CASIHREGETQYF.